One sample yielded the 17 T cell receptor beta chains listed below, sequenced in a study of Tregs in tolerant kidney transplant recipients. Profiled with immunoSEQ multiplex PCR; TCRdb holds only in-frame clones, not every one. The repertoire has some 110,000 clones, roughly nine tenths of them found once; the top ten carry over 0.5%. Sequencing was performed on CD4+ T cells from blood. The receptors were sampled from a human donor in good health.

V gene TRBV5-1 combines with J gene TRBJ2-1; 16 bases are shared with TRBD2. The CDR3 has 18 residues. The ends lost 4 bases at V and 0 bases at J; junction bases unmatched: 4. Germline CDR1 SGHRS, CDR2 YFSETQ. CDR3 amino acids: CASSKGLAGGPSYNEQFF. In nucleotides, the CDR3 is TGCGCCAGCAGCAAGGGACTAGCGGGAGGGCCCTCCTACAATGAGCAGTTCTTC.

V and J are TRBV11-2 and TRBJ2-1; TRBD2 matches 13 bases. The CDR3 is 15 amino acids. The germline CDR1 and CDR2 sequences are SGHAT and FQNNGV. The ends lost 6 bases at V and 2 bases at J; junction bases unmatched: 1. The CDR3 reads CASRLAGGPYNEQFF. CDR3 in DNA: TGTGCCAGCAGACTAGCGGGGGGGCCCTACAATGAGCAGTTCTTC.

The V call is TRBV2, the J call TRBJ2-3, with a possible D match to TRBD2 (6 bases). The CDR3 is 15 residues long. Germline V gene sequence: CDR1 SNHLY, CDR2 FYNNEI. Trimming took off 5 bases at V and 4 bases at J, with 16 bases between the two ends. The CDR3, as DNA: TGTGCCAGCAGTCTGACTAGTGTCGGAGCAGATACGCAGTATTTT. Its protein is CASSLTSVGADTQYF.

V gene TRBV11-2 combines with J gene TRBJ2-7; 10 bases map to TRBD1. V shed 4 bases and J 2 bases; nucleotides not matched to a gene: 5. The V gene's germline CDR1 is SGHAT and CDR2 FQNNGV. The CDR3 runs 15 residues. Here the CDR3 reads CASSSSGTGAYEQYF. The CDR3 DNA follows: TGTGCCAGCAGCTCTTCCGGGACAGGGGCCTACGAGCAGTACTTC.

The J gene is TRBJ1-6, the V gene TRBV30, with D possibly being TRBD1 (5 bases). Germline V CDR1 and CDR2: GTSNPN, SVGIG (reference sequence). V lost 4 bases to trimming and J lost 13 bases, with 17 bases between them. The CDR3 consists of 13 residues. The CDR3 reads CAWTGGRGLPLHF. In DNA, the CDR3 is TGTGCCTGGACGGGCGGACGGGGACTGCCCCTCCACTTT. The variable domain in full, completed from reference TRBV30 and TRBJ1-6, reads SQTIHQWPATLVQPVGSPLSLECTVEGTSNPNLYWYRQAAGRGLQLLFYSVGIGQISSEVPQNLSASRPQDRQFILSSKKLLLSDSGFYLCAWTGGRGLPLHFGNGTRLTVT.

The J gene is TRBJ1-5, the V gene TRBV15; the match to TRBD1 covers 8 bases. The CDR3 totals 13 residues. V shed 5 bases and J 6 bases; nucleotides not matched to a gene: 3. CDR1 and CDR2 (germline): LNHNV, YYDKDF (reference sequence). This CDR3 reads CATSSDRGQPQHF. Written as DNA, the CDR3 is TGTGCCACCAGCTCAGACAGGGGTCAGCCCCAGCATTTT.

The chain recombines TRBV7-2 with TRBJ1-3; TRBD1 aligns across 8 bases. V lost 1 base to trimming and J lost 2 bases; unmatched junction nucleotides: 1. This CDR3 has 15 amino acids. The germline V gene has CDR1 SGHTA and CDR2 FQGNSA. The DNA of the CDR3 is TGTGCCAGCAGCTTAGGGACAGGGCCTGGAAACACCATATATTTT. Translating it yields CASSLGTGPGNTIYF.

The chain joins TRBV6-1 to TRBJ2-5; 7 bases align to TRBD1. The CDR3 is 13 residues long. The J segment lost 2 bases and the V segment lost 3 bases, leaving 0 bases of the junction unmatched. Germline CDR1 MNHNS, CDR2 SASEGT. The CDR3 nucleotides read TGTGCCAGCAGTGAGACAGGGCAAGAGACCCAGTACTTC. Translation: CASSETGQETQYF.

The V call is TRBV2, the J call TRBJ2-1; 11 bases agree with TRBD2. V lost 6 bases to trimming and J lost 7 bases; unmatched junction nucleotides: 11. The CDR3 has 16 residues. Germline V gene lookup returns CDR1 SNHLY and CDR2 FYNNEI. The CDR3 is CASSLRETSGNNEQFF. The CDR3 DNA sequence: TGTGCCAGCAGCCTTCGGGAGACTAGCGGGAATAATGAGCAGTTCTTC. The full variable domain, rest sourced from reference TRBV2 and TRBJ2-1, is EPEVTQTPSHQVTQMGQEVILRCVPISNHLYFYWYRQILGQKVEFLVSFYNNEISEKSEIFDDQFSVERPDGSNFTLKIRSTKLEDSAMYFCASSLRETSGNNEQFFGPGTRLTVL.

V and J are TRBV5-1 and TRBJ1-1; 8 bases agree with TRBD1. Germline V CDR1 and CDR2: SGHRS, YFSETQ. Trimming removed 0 bases from V and 1 base from J; junction bases left unmatched: 2. The CDR3 consists of 15 residues. CDR3 DNA sequence: TGCGCCAGCAGCTTGGAGGGGACAGGGAACACTGAAGCTTTCTTT. This sequence encodes CASSLEGTGNTEAFF.

DNA for the CDR3: TGCGCCAGCAGTGGAACTAGCGGGGGTGCAGATACGCAGTATTTT. Protein sequence: CASSGTSGGADTQYF. The chain employs TRBV10-1 and TRBJ2-3; TRBD2 matches at 11 bases. The CDR3 covers 15 residues. Trimming removed 4 bases from V and 4 bases from J; junction bases left unmatched: 4. Germline V CDR1 and CDR2: WNHNN, SYGVQD (reference sequence).

The V and J genes are TRBV6-6 and TRBJ2-7, with D perhaps TRBD1 (6 bases). The CDR3 is made up of 14 amino acids. Trimming stripped 5 bases from V and 0 bases from J, with 11 bases between. Germline CDR1 MNHNY, CDR2 SVGAGI (reference sequence). CDR3 residues: CASSRRDTSYEQYF. For the CDR3, the DNA is TGTGCCAGCAGTCGTCGGGACACCTCCTACGAGCAGTACTTC.

This chain joins TRBV2 and TRBJ1-6; 7 bases are shared with TRBD1. After removal of 1 base from V and 5 bases from J, the junction contained 5 bases not matched to a gene. Per germline, CDR1 SNHLY and CDR2 FYNNEI. This CDR3 is built from 16 residues. The CDR3 nucleotides read TGTGCCAGCAGTGAAGGCAGGGGGAGGAATAATTCACCCCTCCACTTT. Protein: CASSEGRGRNNSPLHF.

The chain combines TRBV29-1 with TRBJ2-7; D uncertain. The CDR3 extends over 11 amino acids. Trimming shortened V by 7 bases and J by 2 bases, and 9 bases separated the two germline ends. In germline, CDR1 is SQVTM, CDR2 ANQGSEA. CDR3 DNA sequence: TGCAGCGGAAAGGATACCTACGAGCAGTACTTC. Translating gives CSGKDTYEQYF.

The chain recombines TRBV6-6 with TRBJ2-7; TRBD1 aligns across 9 bases. The germline V gene encodes CDR1 MNHNY and CDR2 SVGAGI (reference sequence). The trim removed 1 base at V and 0 bases at J, leaving 4 bases unmatched. The CDR3 sequence is 16 residues long. The CDR3, as DNA: TGTGCCAGCAGTTACTACGGACAGGGGCGCTCCTACGAGCAGTACTTC. It codes for CASSYYGQGRSYEQYF.

The chain is built from TRBV10-3 and TRBJ2-7; possible D gene TRBD2, 6 bases. The CDR3 contains 16 residues. The V gene's germline CDR1 is ENHRY and CDR2 SYGVKD. Trimming removed 0 bases at V and 2 bases at J, with 14 bases between. The CDR3 loop reads CAISESNLRGAYEQYF. CDR3 sequence (DNA): TGTGCCATCAGTGAGTCGAATTTGCGGGGCGCCTACGAGCAGTACTTC.

The V call is TRBV5-1, the J call TRBJ2-5; no reliable D call. This CDR3 spans 11 amino acids. Germline V gives CDR1 SGHRS, CDR2 YFSETQ. The V and J ends lost 6 bases and 2 bases respectively, with 5 bases between them. CDR3 amino acids: CASTGQETQYF. The CDR3 nucleotides read TGCGCCAGCACCGGGCAAGAGACCCAGTACTTC.